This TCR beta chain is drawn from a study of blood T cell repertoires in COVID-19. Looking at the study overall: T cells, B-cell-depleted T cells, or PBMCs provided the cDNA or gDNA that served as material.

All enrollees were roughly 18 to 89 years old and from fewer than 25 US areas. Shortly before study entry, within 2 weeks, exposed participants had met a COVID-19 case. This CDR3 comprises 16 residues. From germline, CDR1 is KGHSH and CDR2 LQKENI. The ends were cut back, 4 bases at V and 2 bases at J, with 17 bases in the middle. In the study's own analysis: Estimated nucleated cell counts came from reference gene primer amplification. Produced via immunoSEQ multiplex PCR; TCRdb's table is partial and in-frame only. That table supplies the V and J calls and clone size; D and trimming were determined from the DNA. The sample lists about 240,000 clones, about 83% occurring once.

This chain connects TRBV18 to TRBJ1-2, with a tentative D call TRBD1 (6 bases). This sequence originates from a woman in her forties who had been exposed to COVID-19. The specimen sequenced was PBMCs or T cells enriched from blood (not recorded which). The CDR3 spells CASSLKGTSINYGYTF. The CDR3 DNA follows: TGTGCCAGCTCACTGAAGGGGACATCGATAAACTATGGCTACACCTTC.